Following are 13 T cell receptor beta chains from one sample sequenced in a study of vaccination and CD4 T cells after COVID-19. Treatment denoted: roughly 10-day PBMC culture with coronavirus spike peptide pools or control peptides (ViraFEST assay). An Oncomine TCR Beta short-read assay was used to sequence the DNA from cultured CD4+ T cells. In TCRdb, the PCR reads were re-called with MiXCR into one record per CDR3 protein. The table records some 10,000 distinct CDR3 sequences, about 67% of them present only once. These receptors are not linked to any known antigen. The material sequenced was CD4+ T cells from blood, cultured in vitro. These receptors came from a human donor who had recovered from COVID-19.

This clonotype was counted between two and nine times. V usage is TRBV12-3 or TRBV12-4 and J usage is TRBJ1-5; possible D gene TRBD1, 5 bases. Trimming left V 4 bases short and J 0 bases short, with 7 bases between. The CDR3 runs 14 residues. The CDR3 DNA follows: TGTGCCAGCAGTTCCGACAGTAGCAATCAGCCCCAGCATTTT. Its translation: CASSSDSSNQPQHF.

The chain couples TRBV20-1 to TRBJ1-1, with 9 bases matching TRBD1. This CDR3 has 12 residues. V lost 8 bases to trimming and J lost 3 bases; unmatched junction nucleotides: 4. Germline V gene sequence: CDR1 DFQATT, CDR2 SNEGSKA (reference sequence). The CDR3 sequence is CSIRQGDTEAFF. The CDR3 coding sequence is TGCAGTATCAGACAGGGGGACACTGAAGCTTTCTTT.

V is TRBV11-2 and J is TRBJ2-5, with D perhaps matching TRBD1 (6 bases). The ends were cut back, 5 bases at V and 0 bases at J, with 16 bases in the middle. The CDR3 is 16 amino acids. Germline assignment: CDR1 SGHAT and CDR2 FQNNGV. This CDR3 reads CASSPKGVYYQETQYF. DNA for the CDR3: TGTGCCAGCAGCCCCAAGGGGGTCTATTACCAAGAGACCCAGTACTTC. The whole variable domain, remainder taken from reference TRBV11-2 and TRBJ2-5, is EAGVAQSPRYKIIEKRQSVAFWCNPISGHATLYWYQQILGQGPKLLIQFQNNGVVDDSQLPKDRFSAERLKGVDSTLKIQPAKLEDSAVYLCASSPKGVYYQETQYFGPGTRLLVL.

This clonotype was picked up a small number of times. The chain uses TRBV15 and TRBJ1-5; D is possibly TRBD1 (5 bases). The CDR3 loop spans 14 amino acids. Trimming cost V 6 bases and J 2 bases, with 11 bases left between them. The V gene's germline CDR1 is LNHNV and CDR2 YYDKDF (reference sequence). CDR3 protein: CATSGGMGNQPQHF. The CDR3 DNA is TGTGCCACCAGTGGGGGAATGGGCAATCAGCCCCAGCATTTT.

This clonotype has just a few counts. V is TRBV20-1 and J is TRBJ1-1, with D possibly being TRBD1 (5 bases). The germline V and J ends were trimmed by 2 bases and 3 bases, with 10 bases remaining between them. This CDR3 comprises 13 residues. Germline loops: CDR1 DFQATT, CDR2 SNEGSKA (reference sequence). As DNA, the CDR3 is TGCAGTGCTAGATCCGGGGACGACACTGAAGCTTTCTTT. The encoded protein is CSARSGDDTEAFF.

This clonotype qualifies as large. The chain uses TRBV11-3 and TRBJ1-1; no clear D gene. The CDR3 contains 15 residues. The germline V and J ends were trimmed by 5 bases and 0 bases, with 13 bases remaining between them. Germline V lookup: CDR1 SGHNT, CDR2 YENEEA. CDR3 DNA sequence: TGTGCCAGCAGCCCGAGGGAGGTCCTGAACACTGAAGCTTTCTTT. Translating gives CASSPREVLNTEAFF.

The chain has TRBV24-1 and TRBJ1-5; possible D gene TRBD1, 5 bases. The V gene lost 7 bases and the J gene lost 4 bases, with 19 bases spanning the gap. The germline CDR1 and CDR2 sequences are KGHDR and SFDVKD. The CDR3 has 16 amino acids. Written as DNA, the CDR3 is TGTGCCACCAGCCAATTGGGACGGTCGGTGAATCAGCCCCAGCATTTT. It encodes CATSQLGRSVNQPQHF.

In nucleotides, the CDR3 is TGCAGCGTTAACATGGGGGGCTGGGACACTGAAGCTTTCTTT. Its translation is CSVNMGGWDTEAFF. The chain is built from TRBV29-1 and TRBJ1-1, with D maybe TRBD1 (6 bases). Germline CDR1 reads SQVTM; CDR2 reads ANQGSEA. The CDR3 loop spans 14 amino acids. Trimming shortened V by 5 bases and J by 3 bases, and 16 bases separated the two germline ends.

The V and J genes are TRBV6-1 and TRBJ1-1, with 8 bases identical to TRBD1. CDR1 and CDR2 (germline): MNHNS, SASEGT. Germline trimming cut 0 bases from V and 7 bases from J; bases unmatched to any gene: 16. The CDR3 extends over 18 amino acids. The CDR3 nucleotides read TGTGCCAGCAGTGAAGCAGACAGGGGTCTACCATTTAGCGGTGAAGCTTTCTTT. Amino acids: CASSEADRGLPFSGEAFF.

This clonotype was seen a handful of times. The chain recombines TRBV10-3 with TRBJ1-1; D is possibly TRBD1 (5 bases). CDR1 is ENHRY, CDR2 SYGVKD, per germline. The CDR3 loop spans 17 amino acids. V was clipped by 0 bases and J by 0 bases, with 14 bases between them. As DNA, the CDR3 is TGTGCCATCAGTGAGTCGACGGGGCGGGGGGTGAACACTGAAGCTTTCTTT. This sequence encodes CAISESTGRGVNTEAFF.

The V and J genes are TRBV7-3 and TRBJ2-2, with D perhaps matching TRBD2 (6 bases). Germline CDR1 SGHTA, CDR2 FQGTGA. The CDR3 totals 17 residues. V lost 1 base to trimming and J lost 4 bases, with 16 bases between them. The CDR3 is CASSLNLVGAGTGELFF. CDR3 DNA: TGTGCCAGCAGCTTAAATCTGGTGGGAGCGGGCACCGGGGAGCTGTTTTTT.

This clonotype has more than one count but fewer than ten. The chain recombines TRBV7-9 with TRBJ1-2; 7 nucleotides agree with TRBD1. The CDR3 sequence is 13 residues long. Germline V CDR1 and CDR2: SEHNR, FQNEAQ (reference sequence). The V segment lost 3 bases and the J segment 13 bases; nucleotides outside the gene matches: 11. CDR3 DNA sequence: TGTGCCAGCAGCTTTGGGGACAGATTGTGGCCCACCTTC. Its protein product is CASSFGDRLWPTF.

The chain is built from TRBV15 and TRBJ1-5; 7 nucleotides agree with TRBD1. The V gene end was trimmed by 1 base and the J gene end by 6 bases; junction bases not matched to a gene: 6. Germline V lookup: CDR1 LNHNV, CDR2 YYDKDF (reference sequence). This CDR3 has 15 residues. This CDR3 reads CATSRGGGVGQPQHF. The CDR3 coding sequence is TGTGCCACCAGCAGAGGAGGGGGCGTCGGTCAGCCCCAGCATTTT. Full variable domain (remainder filled in from reference TRBV15 and TRBJ1-5): DAMVIQNPRYQVTQFGKPVTLSCSQTLNHNVMYWYQQKSSQAPKLLFHYYDKDFNNEADTPDNFQSRRPNTSFCFLDIRSPGLGDTAMYLCATSRGGGVGQPQHFGDGTRLSIL.